The next 24 T cell receptor beta chains were all read from a single sample in a study of T cells expressing NK-cell markers. TCRdb reprocessed the 5' RACE reads, with one entry per CDR3 protein and no DNA. The record lists approximately 170,000 distinct CDR3 sequences, of which the ten most abundant hold 20% to 25%. Sample: blood T cells: a sorted CD56 or NKG2C T cell subset, CD4+ or CD8+ T cells, or bulk PBMC T cells (not recorded which). Receptor source: a man between 18 and 69 years old in good health.

V usage is TRBV6-6 and J usage is TRBJ1-1. Germline V gene data show CDR1 as MNHNY and CDR2 as SVGAGI (reference sequence). The CDR3 totals 13 residues. The CDR3 protein is CASSYSTGNEAFF.

The J gene is TRBJ2-5, the V gene TRBV12-3 or TRBV12-4; the TCRdb call, TRBD1, lacks DNA for checking. This CDR3 is built from 15 residues. The CDR3: CASRPGTGGRETQYF.

The V call is TRBV6-2 or TRBV6-3, the J call TRBJ1-5. Germline loops: CDR1 MNHEY, CDR2 SVGEGT. This CDR3 spans 15 amino acids. CDR3 amino acids: CASSYTDGSNQPQHF.

The rearrangement joins TRBV4-1 to TRBJ2-1; no DNA is available, so the TRBD2 call from TCRdb remains unchecked. Per germline, CDR1 MGHRA and CDR2 YSYEKL. CDR3 length equals 14 residues. The CDR3 sequence is CASSTGLSYNEQFF.

The chain links TRBV13 to TRBJ1-1; TCRdb gives TRBD1 as the D gene, but with no DNA this cannot be confirmed. Germline CDR1 and CDR2: PRHDT and FYEKMQ (reference sequence). This CDR3 comprises 15 residues. CDR3 loop: CASSLVQGINTEAFF.

The CDR3 reads CASTAGAVYPTVDNEQFF. This chain links TRBV6-1 with TRBJ2-1; the D gene TCRdb calls, TRBD1, cannot be checked with no DNA. The CDR3 spans 18 residues. The germline gives CDR1 MNHNS, CDR2 SASEGT.

The V gene is TRBV5-6, the J gene TRBJ1-1. Germline CDR1 and CDR2: SGHDT and YYEEEE. The CDR3 sequence is 14 residues long. CDR3 residues: CASSLGRLSIEAFF.

The J gene is TRBJ1-1, the V gene TRBV6-5. This CDR3 contains 14 residues. Germline assignment: CDR1 MNHEY and CDR2 SVGAGI. The CDR3 is CASSYKEGTTEAFF.

The chain uses TRBV3-1 and TRBJ2-5; TCRdb indicates TRBD1, and absent DNA this call remains unverified. The CDR3 runs to 17 residues. The germline V gene has CDR1 LGHDT and CDR2 YNNKEL (reference sequence). CDR3 sequence: CASSQERTGISQETQYF.

The chain uses TRBV12-3 or TRBV12-4 and TRBJ2-5; TCRdb outputs TRBD2, but without DNA this stays unchecked. The CDR3 runs 14 residues. This CDR3 is CASSFSLAGETQYF.

The genes are TRBV27 and TRBJ2-5; TCRdb gives TRBD1 as the D gene, but with no DNA this cannot be confirmed. This CDR3 spans 16 amino acids. Germline V gene lookup returns CDR1 MNHEY and CDR2 SMNVEV (reference sequence). The CDR3 is CASRTRGTGGWETQYF.

This chain links TRBV6-4 with TRBJ2-1; TCRdb reports TRBD2, a call that lacks DNA to check it against. The germline V gene encodes CDR1 MRHNA and CDR2 SNTAGT. This CDR3 contains 15 residues. CDR3 sequence: CASTRLAGGHNEQFF.

This chain links TRBV5-5 with TRBJ1-2. The CDR3 consists of 15 residues. The germline V gene has CDR1 SGHKS and CDR2 YYEKEE (reference sequence). The CDR3 reads CASTDVMGANYGYTF.

V usage is TRBV11-2 and J usage is TRBJ2-3; TCRdb picks TRBD2, but there is no DNA to check that call. Germline assignment: CDR1 SGHAT and CDR2 FQNNGV. This CDR3 is built from 18 residues. The CDR3 is CASSLSLAGALAPDTQYF. Combining the CDR3 with reference TRBV11-2 and TRBJ2-3 gives the whole variable domain EAGVAQSPRYKIIEKRQSVAFWCNPISGHATLYWYQQILGQGPKLLIQFQNNGVVDDSQLPKDRFSAERLKGVDSTLKIQPAKLEDSAVYLCASSLSLAGALAPDTQYFGPGTRLTVL.

The gene calls are TRBV5-5 and TRBJ1-1; TCRdb's assignment of TRBD1 cannot be checked, as there is no DNA. Germline-derived CDR1 and CDR2 are SGHKS and YYEKEE (reference sequence). This CDR3 spans 17 amino acids. CDR3 protein: CASAHQGVGPMNTEAFF.

The chain's CDR3 is CSARDGNTIYF. The rearrangement joins TRBV20-1 to TRBJ1-3. The CDR3 has 11 amino acids. Looked up from germline, CDR1 is DFQATT and CDR2 is SNEGSKA (reference sequence).

This chain joins TRBV27 and TRBJ2-1. Per the germline V gene, CDR1 is MNHEY and CDR2 is SMNVEV (reference sequence). The CDR3 has 13 residues. The CDR3 loop reads CASSSGLYNEQFF.

CDR3 loop: CASSSWDYQPQHF. V usage is TRBV19 and J usage is TRBJ1-5. Looked up from germline, CDR1 is LNHDA and CDR2 is SQIVND (reference sequence). The CDR3 sequence is 13 residues long. Variable domain in full (rest from reference TRBV19 and TRBJ1-5): DGGITQSPKYLFRKEGQNVTLSCEQNLNHDAMYWYRQDPGQGLRLIYYSQIVNDFQKGDIAEGYSVSREKKESFPLTVTSAQKNPTAFYLCASSSWDYQPQHFGDGTRLSIL.

This sequence joins TRBV5-6 and TRBJ2-3. The CDR3 spans 11 residues. The germline V gene encodes CDR1 SGHDT and CDR2 YYEEEE. CDR3 residues: CASGMGSWQYF. The whole variable domain, filled in from reference TRBV5-6 and TRBJ2-3, reads DAGVTQSPTHLIKTRGQQVTLRCSPKSGHDTVSWYQQALGQGPQFIFQYYEEEERQRGNFPDRFSGHQFPNYSSELNVNALLLGDSALYLCASGMGSWQYFGPGTRLTVL.

The chain has TRBV11-2 and TRBJ2-7; lacking DNA, the TRBD1 call made by TCRdb goes unchecked. CDR3 length equals 16 residues. CDR1 is SGHAT and CDR2 is FQNNGV in the germline V gene. This CDR3 is CASSLLTGGQSYEQYF.

The chain combines TRBV5-1 with TRBJ2-7; as DNA is missing, the TRBD2 call by TCRdb cannot be tested. CDR1 and CDR2 from the germline V gene are SGHRS and YFSETQ. CDR3 size: 14 residues. The CDR3 spells CASSGGPGSYEQYF.

The V gene is TRBV7-8, the J gene TRBJ2-1; no DNA is available, so the TRBD1 call from TCRdb remains unchecked. Germline CDR1 reads SGHVS; CDR2 reads FQNEAQ. This CDR3 comprises 16 residues. The CDR3 is CASSQPGQGIYNEQFF.

The V and J genes are TRBV19 and TRBJ2-7; TCRdb names TRBD1, which stays unverified in the absence of DNA. Germline V gene sequence: CDR1 LNHDA, CDR2 SQIVND (reference sequence). This CDR3 contains 15 residues. Here the CDR3 reads CASSIWAESTYEQYF.

CDR3 amino acids: CASSQGDREYVSYTF. This rearrangement joins TRBV3-1 to TRBJ1-2; the TCRdb call, TRBD1, lacks DNA for checking. This CDR3 contains 15 residues. Germline CDR1 is LGHDT and CDR2 is YNNKEL (reference sequence).